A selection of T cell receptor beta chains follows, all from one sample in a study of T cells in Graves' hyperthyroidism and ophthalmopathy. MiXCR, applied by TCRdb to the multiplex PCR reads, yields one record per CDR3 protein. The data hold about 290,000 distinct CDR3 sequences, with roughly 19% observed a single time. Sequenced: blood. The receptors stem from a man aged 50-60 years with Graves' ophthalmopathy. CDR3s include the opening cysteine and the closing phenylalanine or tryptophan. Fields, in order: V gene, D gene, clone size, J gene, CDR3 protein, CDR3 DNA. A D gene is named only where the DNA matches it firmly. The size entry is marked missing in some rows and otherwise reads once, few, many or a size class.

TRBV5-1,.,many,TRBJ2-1,CASRPRDKGSYNEQFF,TGCGCCAGCAGACCCCGGGACAAGGGCTCCTACAATGAGCAGTTCTTC
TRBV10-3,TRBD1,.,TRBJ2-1,CAIRGQYNEQFF,TGTGCCATCAGGGGACAGTACAATGAGCAGTTCTTC
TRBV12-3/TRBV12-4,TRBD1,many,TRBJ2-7,CASSSTGGRYEQYF,TGTGCCAGCAGCTCGACAGGGGGCAGGTACGAGCAGTACTTC
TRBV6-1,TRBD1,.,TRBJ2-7,CASSPLRTGGAAEQYF,TGTGCCAGCAGTCCCCTCCGGACAGGGGGGGCGGCCGAGCAGTACTTC
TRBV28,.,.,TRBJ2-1,CASSLIPVTYNEQFF,TGTGCCAGCAGTTTAATCCCGGTGACCTACAATGAGCAGTTCTTC
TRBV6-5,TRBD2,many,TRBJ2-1,CASSYSGGRPGEQFF,TGTGCCAGCAGTTACTCGGGAGGGAGACCGGGTGAGCAGTTCTTC
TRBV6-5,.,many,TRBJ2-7,CASSYSGDRSYEQYF,TGTGCCAGCAGTTACTCAGGGGACCGCTCCTACGAGCAGTACTTC
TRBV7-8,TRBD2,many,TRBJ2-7,CASSSSSGSYEQYF,TGTGCCAGCAGCAGCTCTAGCGGGAGCTACGAGCAGTACTTC
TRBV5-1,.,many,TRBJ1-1,CASSPTTMNTEAFF,TGCGCCAGCAGCCCGACAACTATGAACACTGAAGCTTTCTTT
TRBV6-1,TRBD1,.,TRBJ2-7,CASSSPGQFYYEQYF,TGTGCCAGCAGTTCGCCGGGACAGTTTTACTACGAGCAGTACTTC
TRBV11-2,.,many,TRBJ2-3,CASSLFGASDTQYF,TGTGCCAGCAGCTTATTCGGGGCTTCAGATACGCAGTATTTT
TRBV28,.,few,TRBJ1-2,CASSLGGGAGGYTF,TGTGCCAGCAGTTTGGGGGGGGGCGCGGGAGGCTACACCTTC
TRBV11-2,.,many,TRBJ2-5,CASSTWETQYF,TGTGCCAGCAGCACATGGGAGACCCAGTACTTC
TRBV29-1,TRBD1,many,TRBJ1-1,CSVVISGDRREAFF,TGCAGCGTTGTGATCTCCGGGGACAGACGGGAAGCTTTCTTT
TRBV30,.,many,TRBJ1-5,CAWSGDSNTPQHF,TGTGCCTGGAGTGGGGATAGCAATACGCCCCAGCATTTT
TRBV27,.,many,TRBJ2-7,CASSRQGNSYEQYF,TGTGCCAGCAGTCGTCAGGGGAACTCCTACGAGCAGTACTTC
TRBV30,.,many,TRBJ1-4,CAWSVTGTNEKLFF,TGTGCCTGGAGTGTAACAGGAACTAATGAAAAACTGTTTTTT
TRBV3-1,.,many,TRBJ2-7,CASADSSYEQYF,TGTGCCAGCGCAGACAGCTCCTACGAGCAGTACTTC
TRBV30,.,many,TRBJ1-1,CAWSRVNTEAFF,TGTGCCTGGAGTAGGGTAAACACTGAAGCTTTCTTT
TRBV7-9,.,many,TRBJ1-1,CASSGQFLNTEAFF,TGTGCCAGCAGTGGACAGTTCTTGAACACTGAAGCTTTCTTT
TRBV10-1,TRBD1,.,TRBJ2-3,CASSGNRGGSTDTQYF,TGCGCCAGCAGTGGAAACAGGGGCGGTAGCACAGATACGCAGTATTTT
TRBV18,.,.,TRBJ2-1,CASSPGSDGETGTEQFF,TGTGCCAGCTCACCAGGGTCTGACGGAGAAACGGGCACGGAGCAGTTCTTC
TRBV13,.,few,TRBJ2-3,CASTFQGTDTQYF,TGTGCCAGCACCTTTCAGGGCACAGATACGCAGTATTTT
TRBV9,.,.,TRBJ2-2,CASSLKETGPTRTGELFF,TGTGCCAGCAGCCTCAAGGAGACAGGCCCGACGAGAACCGGGGAGCTGTTTTTT
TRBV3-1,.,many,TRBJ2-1,CASSRYNEQFF,TGTGCCAGCAGCCGTTACAATGAGCAGTTCTTC
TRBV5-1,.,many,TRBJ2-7,CASSLGRASGSYEQYF,TGCGCCAGCAGCTTGGGCCGGGCCTCCGGCTCCTACGAGCAGTACTTC
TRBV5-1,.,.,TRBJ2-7,CASSLTRQGRYEQYF,TGCGCCAGCAGCTTGACCCGTCAGGGGCGCTACGAGCAGTACTTC
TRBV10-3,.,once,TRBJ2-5,CAITNGGIQETQYF,TGTGCCATCACCAACGGGGGCATCCAAGAGACCCAGTACTTC
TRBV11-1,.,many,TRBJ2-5,CASSLRGPRGQETQYF,TGTGCCAGCAGCTTAAGAGGACCCAGGGGTCAAGAGACCCAGTACTTC
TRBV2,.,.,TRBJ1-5,CASSEHGGDQPQHF,TGTGCCAGCAGTGAACACGGAGGAGATCAGCCCCAGCATTTT
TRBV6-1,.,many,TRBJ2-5,CASSVGSKETQYF,TGTGCCAGCAGTGTGGGCAGCAAAGAGACCCAGTACTTC
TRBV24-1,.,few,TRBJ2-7,CATSGRDLYEQYF,TGTGCCACCAGTGGCAGGGATCTCTACGAGCAGTACTTC
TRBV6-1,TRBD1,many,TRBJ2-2,CASRPPGQGTGELFF,TGTGCCAGCAGGCCCCCGGGACAGGGCACCGGGGAGCTGTTTTTT
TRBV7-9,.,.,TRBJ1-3,CASSLGGQLSGNTIYF,TGTGCCAGCAGCTTAGGAGGACAACTCTCTGGAAACACCATATATTTT
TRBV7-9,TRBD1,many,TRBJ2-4,CASSPYGQGDHKNIQYF,TGTGCCAGCAGCCCCTACGGACAGGGGGACCATAAAAACATTCAGTACTTC
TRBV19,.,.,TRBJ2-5,CASSTPGGGYRDRETQYF,TGTGCCAGTAGTACCCCCGGGGGTGGCTACCGAGACCGAGAGACCCAGTACTTC
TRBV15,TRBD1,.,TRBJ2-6,CATSRAQGAHGANVLTF,TGTGCCACCAGCAGAGCACAGGGGGCGCATGGGGCCAACGTCCTGACTTTC
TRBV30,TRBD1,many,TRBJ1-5,CAWAPGQGVQPQHF,TGTGCCTGGGCTCCCGGACAGGGGGTTCAGCCCCAGCATTTT
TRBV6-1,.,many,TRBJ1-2,CASRLWATPSGYTF,TGTGCCAGCAGGCTGTGGGCAACACCCTCTGGCTACACCTTC
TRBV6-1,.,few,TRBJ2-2,CASARQGGGAGELFF,TGTGCCAGCGCCAGACAGGGAGGTGGTGCCGGGGAGCTGTTTTTT
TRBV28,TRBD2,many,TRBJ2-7,CASSLAGEYEQYF,TGTGCCAGCAGTTTAGCGGGAGAGTACGAGCAGTACTTC
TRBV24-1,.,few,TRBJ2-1,CATSDSGTEQFF,TGTGCCACCAGTGACTCCGGCACTGAGCAGTTCTTC